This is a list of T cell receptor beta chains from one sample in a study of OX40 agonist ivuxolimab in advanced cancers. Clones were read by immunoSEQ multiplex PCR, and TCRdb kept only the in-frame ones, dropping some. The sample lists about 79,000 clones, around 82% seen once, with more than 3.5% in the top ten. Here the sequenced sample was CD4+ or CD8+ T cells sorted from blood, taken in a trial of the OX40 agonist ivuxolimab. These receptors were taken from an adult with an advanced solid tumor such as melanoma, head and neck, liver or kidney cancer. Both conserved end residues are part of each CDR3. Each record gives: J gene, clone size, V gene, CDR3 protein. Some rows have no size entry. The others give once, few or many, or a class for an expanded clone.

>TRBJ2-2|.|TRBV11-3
CASSTQGVGELFF
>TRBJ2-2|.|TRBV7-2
CASMSTGGRGGELFF
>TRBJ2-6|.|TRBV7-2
CASSLTGQDSSGANVLTF
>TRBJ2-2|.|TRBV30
CAWTSGTGELFF
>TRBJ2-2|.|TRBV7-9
CASSSQGATGELFF
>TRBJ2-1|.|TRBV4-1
CASSQKWSSYNEQFF
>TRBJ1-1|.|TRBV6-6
CACFRGNTEAFF
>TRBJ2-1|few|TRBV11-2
CASSRSSYNEQFF
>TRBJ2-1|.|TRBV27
CASSPGTSRGNEQFF
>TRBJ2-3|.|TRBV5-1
CASSFNGRGGTDTQYF
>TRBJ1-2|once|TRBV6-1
CASSDPGQPNYGYTF
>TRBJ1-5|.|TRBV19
CASTGDNSNQPQHF
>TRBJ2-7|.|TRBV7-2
CASSLDPGLAGDEAYEQYF
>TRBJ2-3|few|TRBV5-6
CASSLVTSGRGDTQYF
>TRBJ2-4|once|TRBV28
CASNTALAKNIQYF
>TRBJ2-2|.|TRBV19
CATHLATGELFF
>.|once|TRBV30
CAWHRDKSYEQYF
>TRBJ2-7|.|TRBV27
CASSLDWQGDGSEQYF
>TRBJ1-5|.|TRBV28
CASSLTGVDNQPQHF
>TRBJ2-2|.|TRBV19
CASSGLAENTGELFF
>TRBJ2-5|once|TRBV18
CASSPRLAGQETQYF
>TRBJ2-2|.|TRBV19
CATWDTYTGELFF
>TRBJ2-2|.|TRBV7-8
CASSSSGLAGTGELFF
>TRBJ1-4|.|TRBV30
CAWSVLGDNEKLFF
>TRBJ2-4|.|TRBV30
CAWRGLAKNIQYF
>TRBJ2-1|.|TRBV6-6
CASSPIDTSQREQFF
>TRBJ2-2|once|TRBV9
CASSVAIRTSDANTGELFF
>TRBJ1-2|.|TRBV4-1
CASSQGDGYTF
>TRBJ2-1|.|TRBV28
CASSFTGGHNEQFF
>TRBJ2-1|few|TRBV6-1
CASSEWGGQGYNEQFF
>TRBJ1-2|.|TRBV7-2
CASSSRTQDYGGYTF
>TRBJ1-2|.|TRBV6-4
CASRPGQGAGGYTF
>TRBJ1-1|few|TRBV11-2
CASSFGPNTEAFF
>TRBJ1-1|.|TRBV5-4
CASSWWGGQENTEAFF
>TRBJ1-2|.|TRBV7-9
CASSLVRDGNYGYTF
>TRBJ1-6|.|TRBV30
CAWSGALGNSPLHF